This TCR beta chain comes out of a study of blood T cell repertoires in COVID-19. About the study: The United States, Italy and Spain provided the acute and convalescent COVID-19 samples. T cells, B-cell-depleted T cells, or PBMCs supplied cDNA or gDNA.

The CDR3 loop spans 13 amino acids. Germline assignment: CDR1 SGHRS and CDR2 YFSETQ. The V gene end was trimmed by 4 bases and the J gene end by 6 bases; junction bases not matched to a gene: 7. In the authors' methods: Reference gene primer amplification gave nucleated cell count estimates. Method: immunoSEQ multiplex PCR; TCRdb's copy keeps in-frame clones and lacks some. V and J calls and clone size come straight from that table; D and trimming were deduced from the DNA. The sample records some 150,000 clones, more than 65% being singletons. The V and J genes are TRBV5-1 and TRBJ2-7, with 7 bases identical to TRBD1. The sample taken for sequencing was peripheral blood. The receptor was derived from a woman in her forties or fifties in a cohort sampled during active or convalescent COVID-19. The CDR3 DNA follows: TGCGCCAGCAGCCCGACAGGGCACCCCGAGCAGTACTTC. It translates to CASSPTGHPEQYF.